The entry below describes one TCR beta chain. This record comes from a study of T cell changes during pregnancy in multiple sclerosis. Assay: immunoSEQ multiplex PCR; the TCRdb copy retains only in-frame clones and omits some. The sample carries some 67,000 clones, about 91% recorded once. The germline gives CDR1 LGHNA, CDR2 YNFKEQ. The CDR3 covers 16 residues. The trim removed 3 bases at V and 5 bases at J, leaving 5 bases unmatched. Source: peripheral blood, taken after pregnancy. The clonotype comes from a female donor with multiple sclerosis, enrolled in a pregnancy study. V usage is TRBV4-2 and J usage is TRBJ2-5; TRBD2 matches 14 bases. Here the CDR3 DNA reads TGTGCCAGCAGCCAGGGGACTAGCGGGAGTTCGGAGACCCAGTACTTC. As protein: CASSQGTSGSSETQYF.